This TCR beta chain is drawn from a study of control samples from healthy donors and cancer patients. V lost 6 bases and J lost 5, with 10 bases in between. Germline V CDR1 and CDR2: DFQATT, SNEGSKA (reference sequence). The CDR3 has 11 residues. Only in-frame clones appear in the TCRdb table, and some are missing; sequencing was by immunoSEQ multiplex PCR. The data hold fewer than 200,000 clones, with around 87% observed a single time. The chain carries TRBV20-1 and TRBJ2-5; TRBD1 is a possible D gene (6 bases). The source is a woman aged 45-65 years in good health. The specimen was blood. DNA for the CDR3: TGCAGTGCCAACAGGGTGGAGACCCAGTACTTC. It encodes CSANRVETQYF.